This entry describes one TCR beta chain. Its antigen is unknown. These data are taken from a study of beta chain features in type 1 diabetes. Purity (above 98%) was reached by all sorted populations. Sequencing targeted expressed TCRB transcripts, as all isolated RNA had been reverse transcribed. The method was immunoSEQ multiplex PCR; TCRdb's version includes in-frame clones alone and lacks a portion of them. This table holds roughly 340,000 clones, about 14% found once. This CDR3 spans 15 amino acids. The germline CDR1 and CDR2 sequences are SGDLS and YYNGEE. Study-wide results and limits: An over-representation of cells with high TCR expression could result from cDNA sequencing. It was possible that PCR favored shorter templates, equally so in patients and controls. TCRB CDR3 length was moderately but significantly reduced in all four CD4+ subsets of Type 1 diabetes patients.

The origin of this receptor is a woman between 18 and 29 years old with type 1 diabetes. Sample: naive CD4+ T cells from blood. V usage is TRBV9 and J usage is TRBJ2-5; TRBD1 might be the D (6 bases). The J call may be mistaken, given a closer DNA end match to TRBJ2-7. The CDR3 region is CASSVSAGDRYEQYF. The CDR3 nucleotides read TGTGCCAGCAGCGTGAGCGCAGGGGATCGCTACGAGCAGTACTTC.